This T cell receptor (beta chain) was recorded in a study of blood T cell repertoires in COVID-19. Study-level information: PBMCs, B-cell-depleted T cells, or T cells provided the cDNA or gDNA that made up the material.

Trimming took 3 bases from V and 3 from J, leaving 14 bases between them. The CDR3 is made up of 15 amino acids. The germline V gene encodes CDR1 MGHRA and CDR2 YSYEKL. Sequencing used immunoSEQ multiplex PCR; TCRdb keeps in-frame clones, though not all of them. The table records approximately 350,000 clones, 80% to 90% of them present only once. This receptor was obtained from a man aged 40-55 years with acute or convalescent COVID-19. Specimen: peripheral blood. The chain employs TRBV4-1 and TRBJ1-2, with a possible D match to TRBD1 (5 bases). The CDR3 region is CASSHTSGGDYGYTF. As DNA, the CDR3 is TGCGCCAGCAGCCACACCTCTGGAGGGGACTATGGCTACACCTTC.